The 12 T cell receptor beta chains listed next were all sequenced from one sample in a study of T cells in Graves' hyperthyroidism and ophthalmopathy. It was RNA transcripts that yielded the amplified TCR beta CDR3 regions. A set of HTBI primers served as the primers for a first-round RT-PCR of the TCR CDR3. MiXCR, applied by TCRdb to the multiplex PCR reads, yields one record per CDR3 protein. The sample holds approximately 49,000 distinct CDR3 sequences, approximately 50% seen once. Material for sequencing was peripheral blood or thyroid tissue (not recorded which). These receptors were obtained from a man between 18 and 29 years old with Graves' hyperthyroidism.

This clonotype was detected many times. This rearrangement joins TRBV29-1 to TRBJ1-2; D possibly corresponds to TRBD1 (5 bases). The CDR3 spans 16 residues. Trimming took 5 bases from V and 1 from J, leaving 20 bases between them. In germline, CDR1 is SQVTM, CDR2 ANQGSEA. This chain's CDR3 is CSVTRQTTTRNYGYTF. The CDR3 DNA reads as TGCAGCGTTACCCGACAGACTACCACGCGTAACTATGGCTACACCTTC.

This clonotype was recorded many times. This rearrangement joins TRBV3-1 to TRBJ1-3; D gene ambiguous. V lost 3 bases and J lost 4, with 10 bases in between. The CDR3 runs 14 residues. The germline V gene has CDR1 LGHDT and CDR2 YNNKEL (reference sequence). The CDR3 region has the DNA TGTGCCAGCAGCCATCGGACGGTCGGAAACACCATATATTTT. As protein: CASSHRTVGNTIYF.

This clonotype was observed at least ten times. CDR3 nucleotide sequence: TGTGCCAGCAGCACCGCGGAGGGCCGCTACGAGCAGTACTTC. Protein: CASSTAEGRYEQYF. This chain links TRBV5-5 with TRBJ2-7; tentatively, D is TRBD2 (6 bases). The CDR3 sequence is 14 residues long. The V gene's germline CDR1 is SGHKS and CDR2 YYEKEE (reference sequence). The V gene lost 4 bases and the J gene lost 3 bases, with 14 bases spanning the gap.

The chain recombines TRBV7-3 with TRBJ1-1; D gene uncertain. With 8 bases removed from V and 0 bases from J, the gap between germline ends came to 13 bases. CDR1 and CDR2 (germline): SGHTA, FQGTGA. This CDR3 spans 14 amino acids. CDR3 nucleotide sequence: TGTGCCAGCTCTAAGAGGGCTATGAACACTGAAGCTTTCTTT. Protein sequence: CASSKRAMNTEAFF.

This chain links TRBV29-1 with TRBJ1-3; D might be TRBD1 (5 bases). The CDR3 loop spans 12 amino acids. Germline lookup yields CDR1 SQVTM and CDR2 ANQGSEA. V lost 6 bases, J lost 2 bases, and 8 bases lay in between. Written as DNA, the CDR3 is TGCAGCGTCCAGACAGCTGGAAACACCATATATTTT. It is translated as CSVQTAGNTIYF. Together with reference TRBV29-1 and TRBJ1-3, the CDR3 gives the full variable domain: SAVISQKPSRDICQRGTSLTIQCQVDSQVTMMFWYRQQPGQSLTLIATANQGSEATYESGFVIDKFPISRPNLTFSTLTVSNMSPEDSSIYLCSVQTAGNTIYFGEGSWLTVV.

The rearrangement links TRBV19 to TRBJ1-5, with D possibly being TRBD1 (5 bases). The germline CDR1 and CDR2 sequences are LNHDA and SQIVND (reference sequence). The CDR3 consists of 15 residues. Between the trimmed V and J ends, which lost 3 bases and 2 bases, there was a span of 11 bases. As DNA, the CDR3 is TGTGCCAGTAGTATTCGTCAGGGTGGCAATCAGCCCCAGCATTTT. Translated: CASSIRQGGNQPQHF.

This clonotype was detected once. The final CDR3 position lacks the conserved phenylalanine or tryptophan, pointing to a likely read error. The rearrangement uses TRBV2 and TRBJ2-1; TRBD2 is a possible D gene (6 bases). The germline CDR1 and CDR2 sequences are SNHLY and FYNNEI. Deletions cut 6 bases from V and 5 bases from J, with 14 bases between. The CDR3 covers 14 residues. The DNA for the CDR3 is TGTGCCAGCAGGGCCGGGACTTTGGACAATGAGCAGTTCTCC. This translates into CASRAGTLDNEQFS.

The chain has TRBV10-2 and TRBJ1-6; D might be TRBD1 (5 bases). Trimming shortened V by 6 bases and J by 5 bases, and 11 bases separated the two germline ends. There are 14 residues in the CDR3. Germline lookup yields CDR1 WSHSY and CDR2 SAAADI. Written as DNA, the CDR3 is TGCGCCAGCAGAGATGGGGGGAATAATTCACCCCTCCACTTT. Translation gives CASRDGGNNSPLHF.

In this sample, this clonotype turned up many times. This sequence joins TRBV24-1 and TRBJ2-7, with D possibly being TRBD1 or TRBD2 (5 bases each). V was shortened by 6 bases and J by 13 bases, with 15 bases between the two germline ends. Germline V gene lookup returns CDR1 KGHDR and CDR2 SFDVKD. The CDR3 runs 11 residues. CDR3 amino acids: CATSYSGRDYF. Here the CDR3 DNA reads TGTGCCACCAGTTACTCCGGCCGGGACTACTTC.

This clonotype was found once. The CDR3 reads CASSGQGASGANVLTF. CDR3 bases: TGTGCCAGTAGCGGACAGGGGGCTAGTGGGGCCAACGTCCTGACTTTC. V is TRBV19 and J is TRBJ2-6; the match to TRBD1 covers 11 bases. The CDR3 has 16 residues. After removal of 6 bases from V and 3 bases from J, the junction contained 4 bases not matched to a gene. From germline, CDR1 is LNHDA and CDR2 SQIVND (reference sequence).

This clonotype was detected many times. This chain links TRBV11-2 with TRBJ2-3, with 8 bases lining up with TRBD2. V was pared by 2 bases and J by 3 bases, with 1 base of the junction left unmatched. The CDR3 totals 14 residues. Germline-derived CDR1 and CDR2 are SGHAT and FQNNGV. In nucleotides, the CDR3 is TGTGCCAGCAGCTTACTAGCGGGTACAGATACGCAGTATTTT. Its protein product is CASSLLAGTDTQYF.

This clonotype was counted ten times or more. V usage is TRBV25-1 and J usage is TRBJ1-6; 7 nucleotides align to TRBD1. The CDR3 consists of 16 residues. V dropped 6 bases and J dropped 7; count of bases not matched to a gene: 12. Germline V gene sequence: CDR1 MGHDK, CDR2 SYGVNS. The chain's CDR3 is CASRSTGDSLNSPLHF. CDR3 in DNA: TGTGCCAGCAGGAGTACAGGGGATTCTCTCAATTCACCCCTCCACTTT.